The 24 T cell receptor beta chains reported below all come from one sample, sequenced in a study of blood T cell repertoires in COVID-19. Measured with immunoSEQ multiplex PCR; TCRdb has only the in-frame clones, and not every one. This table holds 180,000 or so clones, about 91% found once. The sequencing input was peripheral blood. These receptors were collected from a woman in her 30s with acute or convalescent COVID-19.

The chain uses TRBV7-2 and TRBJ1-1, with a tentative D call TRBD1 (5 bases). The CDR3 consists of 12 residues. V dropped 5 bases and J dropped 6 bases, with 10 bases sitting between them. Germline V gene lookup returns CDR1 SGHTA and CDR2 FQGNSA. The DNA for the CDR3 is TGTGCCAGCAGCGGGGGGGTTTCTGAAGCTTTCTTT. Translating gives CASSGGVSEAFF.

This chain connects TRBV19 to TRBJ2-5, with D maybe TRBD1 (5 bases). The CDR3 extends over 13 amino acids. CDR1 and CDR2 from the germline V gene are LNHDA and SQIVND (reference sequence). The germline V and J ends were trimmed by 9 bases and 5 bases, with 16 bases remaining between them. The CDR3 is CARLTRERETQYF. CDR3 bases: TGTGCCAGATTGACCAGGGAAAGGGAGACCCAGTACTTC.

The chain joins TRBV12-3 or TRBV12-4 to TRBJ2-1; the D gene is possibly TRBD1 (7 bases). This CDR3 spans 12 amino acids. The V and J ends lost 7 bases and 7 bases respectively, with 11 bases between them. CDR3 amino acids: CASTEGANEQFF. As DNA, the CDR3 is TGTGCCAGCACGGAGGGGGCGAATGAGCAGTTCTTC.

V gene TRBV4-1 combines with J gene TRBJ1-2; D gene uncertain. Trimming cost V 2 bases and J 4 bases, with 11 bases left between them. Germline V gene sequence: CDR1 MGHRA, CDR2 YSYEKL. This CDR3 has 14 residues. The CDR3 sequence: CASSQPTGGYGYTF. The CDR3 DNA sequence: TGCGCCAGCAGCCAACCGACTGGCGGCTATGGCTACACCTTC.

The chain carries TRBV28 and TRBJ1-5, with D uncertain. The CDR3 runs to 12 residues. V was clipped by 3 bases and J by 7 bases, with 7 bases between them. CDR1 is MDHEN, CDR2 SYDVKM, per germline. CDR3 DNA sequence: TGTGCCAGCAGTTTTACCCAGCAGCCCCAGCATTTT. Translated, it gives CASSFTQQPQHF.

This chain connects TRBV30 to TRBJ1-5, with a possible D match to TRBD1 (5 bases). CDR1 and CDR2 (germline): GTSNPN, SVGIG (reference sequence). Trimming took off 6 bases at V and 3 bases at J, with 12 bases between the two ends. The CDR3 is 13 amino acids. CDR3 in amino acids: CACQGMDNQPQHF. The CDR3 DNA reads as TGTGCCTGTCAGGGTATGGACAATCAGCCCCAGCATTTT.

On this clone itself: Additional DNA sequences in this sample encode the identical CDR3. This chain links TRBV28 with TRBJ2-7; D call uncertain. The CDR3 has 10 residues. V was shortened by 6 bases and J by 3 bases, with 3 bases between the two germline ends. Germline V gene data show CDR1 as MDHEN and CDR2 as SYDVKM. For the CDR3, the DNA is TGTGCCAGCAGCCGCTACGAGCAGTACTTC. Its translation: CASSRYEQYF.

This rearrangement joins TRBV19 to TRBJ1-2; 7 positions match TRBD1. Trimming removed 7 bases from V and 6 bases from J; junction bases left unmatched: 11. CDR3 length: 14 residues. Germline V CDR1 and CDR2: LNHDA, SQIVND (reference sequence). This chain's CDR3 is CASTDRVHRDGYTF. In nucleotides, the CDR3 is TGTGCCAGTACCGACAGGGTACACCGGGATGGCTACACCTTC.

V and J are TRBV19 and TRBJ2-3; 13 bases line up with TRBD2. Germline CDR1 is LNHDA and CDR2 is SQIVND (reference sequence). With 10 bases clipped from V and 5 bases from J, the junction kept 6 bases outside the gene matches. This CDR3 is built from 14 residues. The CDR3 loop is CATGLAGVIDTQYF. CDR3 coding DNA: TGTGCCACCGGACTAGCGGGAGTGATAGATACGCAGTATTTT.

The gene calls are TRBV4-2 and TRBJ1-4, with 10 bases identical to TRBD1. V gave up 4 bases and J gave up 6 bases; unmatched junction bases: 11. CDR1 and CDR2 from the germline V gene are LGHNA and YNFKEQ. This CDR3 is 17 amino acids long. Here the CDR3 reads CASSPIQTGTGDEKLFF. In DNA form, the CDR3 reads TGTGCCAGCAGCCCAATCCAGACCGGGACAGGGGATGAAAAACTGTTTTTT.

This chain uses TRBV5-1 with TRBJ1-2; D possibly corresponds to TRBD1 (5 bases). Deletions cut 0 bases from V and 5 bases from J, with 8 bases between. CDR3 size: 13 residues. Germline V gives CDR1 SGHRS, CDR2 YFSETQ. The CDR3 region is CASSLAAGYGYTF. The DNA of the CDR3 is TGCGCCAGCAGCTTGGCGGCAGGGTATGGCTACACCTTC.

The chain uses TRBV10-1 and TRBJ2-3; possible D gene TRBD2, 6 bases. V was cut by 8 bases and J by 2 bases, with 41 bases left in between. The CDR3 is 23 amino acids. CDR1 WNHNN and CDR2 SYGVQD come from the germline V gene (reference sequence). The DNA for the CDR3 is TGCGCCAGCGGGAGGCCGCTCACCCGTCTGTATTGGGCGTTTGTCCTACTCACAGATACGCAGTATTTT. Its protein is CASGRPLTRLYWAFVLLTDTQYF.

The chain has TRBV7-9 and TRBJ1-2; D remains unclear. From germline, CDR1 is SEHNR and CDR2 FQNEAQ (reference sequence). Trimming removed 4 bases from V and 4 bases from J, with 16 bases in between. The CDR3 is 15 amino acids. The CDR3 DNA is TGTGCCAGCAGCTCCGACGGACTCGGTACCTATGGCTACACCTTC. It translates to CASSSDGLGTYGYTF.

The chain employs TRBV28 and TRBJ2-7, with 7 positions matching TRBD2. The CDR3 sequence is 14 residues long. The V and J ends lost 9 bases and 6 bases, in that order; junction bases with no gene match: 14. The germline CDR1 and CDR2 sequences are MDHEN and SYDVKM. The chain's CDR3 is CASNTPGLPLEQYF. Here the CDR3 DNA reads TGTGCCAGTAATACCCCGGGACTACCCCTCGAGCAGTACTTC.

The J gene is TRBJ2-5, the V gene TRBV4-2, with 10 nucleotides matching TRBD2. Germline CDR1 and CDR2: LGHNA and YNFKEQ. The CDR3 loop spans 15 amino acids. V was pared by 2 bases and J by 4 bases, with 4 bases of the junction left unmatched. CDR3: CASSQLAGVPETQYF. The CDR3 nucleotides are TGTGCCAGCAGCCAACTAGCGGGAGTACCAGAGACCCAGTACTTC.

This clone was detected a few times. The chain joins TRBV12-1 to TRBJ1-5. TRBV12-1 is tagged as a pseudogene. The CDR3 runs to 20 residues. The CDR3 DNA reads as TGTGCCAGCACCCCCGCGGGCAGGCCAAGGTGCAATATAGGCAATCAGCCCCAGCATTTT. This sequence encodes CASTPAGRPRCNIGNQPQHF.

The gene calls are TRBV27 and TRBJ2-1, with TRBD2 matching over 7 bases. J was trimmed by 1 base and V by 2 bases; bases with no gene match: 5. The germline V gene encodes CDR1 MNHEY and CDR2 SMNVEV (reference sequence). The CDR3 spans 16 residues. The CDR3 region is CASSLRERGSYNEQFF. For the CDR3, the DNA is TGTGCCAGCAGTTTAAGGGAGCGGGGTTCCTACAATGAGCAGTTCTTC.

The chain uses TRBV11-2 and TRBJ1-1; D not certain. The germline gives CDR1 SGHAT, CDR2 FQNNGV. The germline V and J ends were trimmed by 5 bases and 6 bases, with 10 bases remaining between them. The CDR3 sequence is 12 residues long. As DNA, the CDR3 is TGTGCCAGCAGCCCCGAGGGTGCTGAAGCTTTCTTT. Its translation: CASSPEGAEAFF.

This clone showed up just a few times. As DNA, the CDR3 is TGCGCCAGCAGCCGGGAGGGGGCGCGTGGAAACACCATATATTTT. Translating gives CASSREGARGNTIYF. V usage is TRBV5-1 and J usage is TRBJ1-3; 7 bases agree with TRBD1. The V gene's germline CDR1 is SGHRS and CDR2 YFSETQ. The CDR3 has 15 residues. V was clipped by 4 bases and J by 3 bases; unmatched bases: 7.

This clone showed up just once. This chain joins TRBV6-6 and TRBJ2-2; 9 nucleotides line up with TRBD2. The germline V gene has CDR1 MNHNY and CDR2 SVGAGI (reference sequence). The CDR3 is 15 residues long. Trimming took 8 bases from V and 0 from J; bases not matched to a gene: 4. CDR3 amino acids: CASRLAVANTGELFF. For the CDR3, the DNA is TGTGCCAGCCGACTAGCGGTCGCGAACACCGGGGAGCTGTTTTTT.

This clone showed up just once. This chain connects TRBV3-1 (or the pseudogene TRBV3-2) to TRBJ1-1, with 7 bases identical to TRBD1. J was trimmed by 0 bases and V by 5 bases; bases with no gene match: 6. The germline V gene has CDR1 LGHDT and CDR2 YNNKEL (reference sequence). The CDR3 spans 15 residues. The CDR3 region has the DNA TGTGCCAGCAGCGTCTACAGGGGAATGAACACTGAAGCTTTCTTT. As protein: CASSVYRGMNTEAFF.

This sequence joins TRBV5-4 and TRBJ1-6, with TRBD1 matching 10 bases. The CDR3 loop spans 14 amino acids. J gave up 13 bases and V 3 bases, and 7 bases lay outside the gene matches. Germline CDR1 reads SGHNT; CDR2 reads YYREEE (reference sequence). The CDR3 nucleotides read TGTGCCAGCAGCTCGGGGACAGGGGCGCGGCCCCTCCACTTT. This encodes CASSSGTGARPLHF.

The rearrangement joins TRBV5-6 to TRBJ1-2, with a possible D match to TRBD1 (6 bases). Trimming removed 3 bases at V and 0 bases at J, with 18 bases between. In germline, CDR1 is SGHDT, CDR2 YYEEEE. The CDR3 consists of 17 residues. In DNA, the CDR3 is TGTGCCAGCAGCTGGTTCTCGGGACAAACCGCTAACTATGGCTACACCTTC. Translation: CASSWFSGQTANYGYTF.

The V gene is TRBV2, the J gene TRBJ2-7, with D possibly matching TRBD2 (6 bases). Germline V lookup: CDR1 SNHLY, CDR2 FYNNEI. V was clipped by 1 base and J by 6 bases, with 13 bases between them. This CDR3 is 14 amino acids long. CDR3 amino acids: CASSEDRTISEQYF. The CDR3 nucleotides are TGTGCCAGCAGTGAAGATAGGACTATCTCCGAGCAGTACTTC.